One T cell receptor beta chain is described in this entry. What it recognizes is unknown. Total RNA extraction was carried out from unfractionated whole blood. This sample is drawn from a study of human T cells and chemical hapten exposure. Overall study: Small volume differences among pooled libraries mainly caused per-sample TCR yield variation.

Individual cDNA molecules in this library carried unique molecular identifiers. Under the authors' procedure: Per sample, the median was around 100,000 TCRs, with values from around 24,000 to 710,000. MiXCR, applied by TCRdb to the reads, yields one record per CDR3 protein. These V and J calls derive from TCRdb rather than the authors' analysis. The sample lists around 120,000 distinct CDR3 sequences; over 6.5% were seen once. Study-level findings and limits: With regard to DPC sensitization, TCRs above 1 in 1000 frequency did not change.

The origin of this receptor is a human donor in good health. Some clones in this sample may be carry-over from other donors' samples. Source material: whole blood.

CDR3 DNA: TGTGCCAGCAGCTTAGCGGGAGGACAGAAGTACGAGCAGTACTTC. Amino acids: CASSLAGGQKYEQYF. The J gene is TRBJ2-7, the V gene TRBV7-9; D assignment may be TRBD1 or TRBD2 (6 bases each). This CDR3 spans 15 amino acids. The V gene's germline CDR1 is SEHNR and CDR2 FQNEAQ (reference sequence). The germline V and J ends were trimmed by 0 bases and 4 bases, with 13 bases remaining between them.